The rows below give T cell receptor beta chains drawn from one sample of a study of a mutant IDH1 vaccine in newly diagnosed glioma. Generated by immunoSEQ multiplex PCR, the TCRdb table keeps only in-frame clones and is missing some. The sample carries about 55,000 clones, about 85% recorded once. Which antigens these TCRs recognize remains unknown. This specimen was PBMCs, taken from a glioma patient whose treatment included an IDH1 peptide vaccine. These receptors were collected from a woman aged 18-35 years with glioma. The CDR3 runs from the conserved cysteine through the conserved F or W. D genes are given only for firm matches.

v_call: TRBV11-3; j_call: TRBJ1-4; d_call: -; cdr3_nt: TGTGCCAGCAGCTTAGAGGGTCCGGGCTGGAATGAAAAACTGTTTTTT; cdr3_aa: CASSLEGPGWNEKLFF
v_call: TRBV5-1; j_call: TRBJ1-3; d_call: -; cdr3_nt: TGCGCCAGGGGATGTTGTGCGGGAAACACCATATATTTT; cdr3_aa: CARGCCAGNTIYF
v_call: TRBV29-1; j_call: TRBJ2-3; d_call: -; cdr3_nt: TGCAGCGTTGTATGGGGGGATACGCAGTATTTT; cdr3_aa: CSVVWGDTQYF
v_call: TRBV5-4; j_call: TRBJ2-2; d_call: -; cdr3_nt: TGTGCCTCCGGTAACACCGGGGAGCTGTTTTTT; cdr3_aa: CASGNTGELFF
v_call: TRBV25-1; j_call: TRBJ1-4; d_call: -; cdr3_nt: TGTGCCAGCAGTGTAGGGTGGGAAAAACTGTTTTTT; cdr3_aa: CASSVGWEKLFF
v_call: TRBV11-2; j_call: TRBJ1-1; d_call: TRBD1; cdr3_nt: TGTGCCAGCAGCTCCCGGGGACAGGGACGGACTGAAGCTTTCTTT; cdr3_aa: CASSSRGQGRTEAFF
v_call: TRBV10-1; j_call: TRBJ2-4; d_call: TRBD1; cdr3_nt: TGCGCCAGCAGCCTTGGGACAGGGTTCTTCAAAAACATTCAGTACTTC; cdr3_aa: CASSLGTGFFKNIQYF
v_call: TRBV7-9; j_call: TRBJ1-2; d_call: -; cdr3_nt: TGTGCCAGCAGCCCCTCGAGGGACACGAGCTACACCTTC; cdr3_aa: CASSPSRDTSYTF
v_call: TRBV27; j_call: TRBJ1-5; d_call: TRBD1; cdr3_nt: TGTGCCAGCAGTTTCGACAGGGGTCAGCCCCAGCATTTT; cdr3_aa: CASSFDRGQPQHF
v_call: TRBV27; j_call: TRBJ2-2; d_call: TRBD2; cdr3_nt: TGTGCCAGCAGTTGGGGGGGGACCGGGGAGCTGTTTTTT; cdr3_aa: CASSWGGTGELFF
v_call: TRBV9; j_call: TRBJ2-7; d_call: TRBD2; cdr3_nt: TGTGCCAGCAGCCCCCGCGGGGGGAGGAACGAGCAGTACTTC; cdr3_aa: CASSPRGGRNEQYF
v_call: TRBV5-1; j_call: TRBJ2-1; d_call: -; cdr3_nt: TGCGCCAGCAGCTTCCCCGGCGGGCGGATGAATGAGCAGTTCTTC; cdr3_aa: CASSFPGGRMNEQFF
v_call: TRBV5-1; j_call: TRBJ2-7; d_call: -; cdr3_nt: TGCGCCAGCAGCTTGTCAGGGGTCGAGCAGTACTTC; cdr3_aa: CASSLSGVEQYF
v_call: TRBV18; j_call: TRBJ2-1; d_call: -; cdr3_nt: TGTGCCAGCTCACCTCCCGGGCGACCCAATGAGCAGTTCTTC; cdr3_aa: CASSPPGRPNEQFF
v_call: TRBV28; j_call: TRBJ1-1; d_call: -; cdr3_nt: TGTGCCAGCAGTTTTGGGCTTCTCGGGACGTTGAACACTGAAGCTTTCTTT; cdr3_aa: CASSFGLLGTLNTEAFF